This T cell receptor beta chain was sequenced during a study of T cell responses to AZD1222 COVID-19 vaccine. Study-level points and caveats: Seropositivity was recorded at baseline in only six AZD1222 recipients. CD4 TCRs associated with vaccination spanned spike, dominating at 160-218 and 743-854. A mostly white British donor set with more females was recruited, and clonal diversity was possibly underestimated.

On this clone: The antigen is unknown.

CDR3 size: 17 residues. In germline, CDR1 is SGHRS, CDR2 YFSETQ. J was trimmed by 4 bases and V by 0 bases; bases with no gene match: 10. Assay: immunoSEQ multiplex PCR; the TCRdb copy retains only in-frame clones and omits some. The top ten hold around 4.1% of the sample, which has about 150,000 clones, 75% to 85% seen once. Specimen: peripheral blood, collected on day 0 of MenACWY control vaccination. The rearrangement uses TRBV5-1 and TRBJ1-2; 9 bases map to TRBD1. This sequence was found in an adult in good health. This chain's CDR3 is CASSLVSGDRGAYGYTF. DNA of the CDR3: TGCGCCAGCAGCTTGGTCAGCGGAGACAGGGGGGCCTATGGCTACACCTTC.